A single sample gave rise to the 13 T cell receptor beta chains below, sequenced in a study. TCRdb itself ran the RT-PCR reads through MiXCR, one entry per CDR3 protein. The sample holds about 680,000 distinct CDR3 sequences, 14% seen once. Source material: memory CD4+ T cells from blood. The receptors were sampled from a female donor in good health, serving as a healthy control.

At least ten counts were recorded for this clonotype. This chain uses TRBV20-1 with TRBJ1-1, with 7 positions matching TRBD1. Germline-derived CDR1 and CDR2 are DFQATT and SNEGSKA (reference sequence). This CDR3 contains 13 residues. V was pared by 5 bases and J by 1 base, with 4 bases of the junction left unmatched. CDR3 loop: CSAGRDRNTEAFF. Here the CDR3 DNA reads TGCAGTGCTGGGCGGGACAGGAACACTGAAGCTTTCTTT.

This clonotype occurred a few times. This chain joins TRBV7-2 and TRBJ2-1; 11 nucleotides align to TRBD2. The V segment lost 5 bases and the J segment 3 bases; nucleotides outside the gene matches: 6. The CDR3 loop spans 16 amino acids. Germline CDR1 is SGHTA and CDR2 is FQGNSA. In DNA form, the CDR3 reads TGTGCCAGCAGCCCCCGACTAGCGGGGCTCTACAATGAGCAGTTCTTC. It codes for CASSPRLAGLYNEQFF. The full variable domain, its missing parts supplied by reference TRBV7-2 and TRBJ2-1, is GAGVSQSPSNKVTEKGKDVELRCDPISGHTALYWYRQSLGQGLEFLIYFQGNSAPDKSGLPSDRFSAERTGGSVSTLTIQRTQQEDSAVYLCASSPRLAGLYNEQFFGPGTRLTVL.

The rearrangement links TRBV7-6 to TRBJ2-7; 8 bases fit TRBD2. Germline V lookup: CDR1 SGHVS, CDR2 FNYEAQ. The CDR3 is 15 amino acids. The junction had 9 bases not matched to a gene; V was cut back by 5 bases and J by 3 bases. CDR3 sequence reads: CASSKTGGLVYEQYF. CDR3 nucleotide sequence: TGTGCCAGCAGCAAAACGGGAGGGTTGGTCTACGAGCAGTACTTC.

The genes are TRBV4-3 and TRBJ2-7; 9 nucleotides line up with TRBD1. Unmatched junction bases numbered 9, after V lost 4 bases and J lost 5 bases. Germline loops: CDR1 LGHNA, CDR2 YSLEER. There are 15 residues in the CDR3. CDR3 bases: TGCGCCAGCAGCCTCCAGCCCGGGACAGGGAACGAGCAGTACTTC. This sequence encodes CASSLQPGTGNEQYF.

The rearrangement uses TRBV30 and TRBJ1-1, with D possibly matching TRBD1 (5 bases). Germline loops: CDR1 GTSNPN, CDR2 SVGIG (reference sequence). This CDR3 region has 13 residues. V lost 0 bases and J 10 bases, leaving 15 bases between the germline ends. CDR3 sequence: CAWSVQYGGAAFF. CDR3 DNA sequence: TGTGCCTGGAGTGTACAGTATGGGGGTGCAGCTTTCTTT. Based on the CDR3 plus reference TRBV30 and TRBJ1-1, the full variable domain is SQTIHQWPATLVQPVGSPLSLECTVEGTSNPNLYWYRQAAGRGLQLLFYSVGIGQISSEVPQNLSASRPQDRQFILSSKKLLLSDSGFYLCAWSVQYGGAAFFGQGTRLTVV.

This chain's CDR3 is CASSPMRGSLSGNTIYF. Written as DNA, the CDR3 is TGTGCCAGCAGTCCCATGAGGGGATCACTCTCTGGAAACACCATATATTTT. J is TRBJ1-3 and V is TRBV6-2 or TRBV6-3, with D possibly matching TRBD1 (5 bases). CDR1 is MNHEY, CDR2 SVGEGT, per germline. The CDR3 is 17 residues long. Trimming stripped 5 bases from V and 0 bases from J, with 17 bases between.

This clonotype showed up many times. The chain links TRBV20-1 to TRBJ2-1, with TRBD1 matching 7 bases. J was trimmed by 7 bases and V by 3 bases; bases with no gene match: 12. The CDR3 spans 15 residues. Germline V gene sequence: CDR1 DFQATT, CDR2 SNEGSKA (reference sequence). The DNA for the CDR3 is TGCAGTGCTAGCAGGGGGATTACCGACTTGAATGAGCAGTTCTTC. It encodes CSASRGITDLNEQFF.

The sample holds many counts of this clonotype. The V gene is TRBV7-9, the J gene TRBJ2-1; TRBD2 agrees at 11 bases. Germline CDR1 and CDR2: SEHNR and FQNEAQ (reference sequence). J gave up 6 bases and V 4 bases, and 2 bases lay outside the gene matches. This CDR3 is 14 amino acids long. The chain's CDR3 is CASSSGLAANEQFF. The CDR3 coding sequence is TGTGCCAGCAGCTCGGGACTAGCGGCCAATGAGCAGTTCTTC.

This clonotype occurred many times. The chain combines TRBV29-1 with TRBJ2-3; 11 nucleotides align to TRBD2. Germline trimming cut 2 bases from V and 4 bases from J; bases unmatched to any gene: 2. The CDR3 is 14 residues long. From germline, CDR1 is SQVTM and CDR2 ANQGSEA. The CDR3 loop reads CSVETSGSADTQYF. The CDR3 DNA follows: TGCAGCGTTGAAACTAGCGGGAGTGCAGATACGCAGTATTTT.

This clonotype was detected ten times or more. The J gene is TRBJ1-5, the V gene TRBV6-1; weak D call: TRBD1 (5 bases). This CDR3 comprises 13 residues. The germline V gene has CDR1 MNHNS and CDR2 SASEGT. V lost 11 bases to trimming and J lost 3 bases, with 14 bases between them. The CDR3 DNA is TGTGCCGCCAGGGCTGTTCTCAATCAGCCCCAGCATTTT. Its protein is CAARAVLNQPQHF.

A few counts support this clonotype. The chain couples TRBV4-3 to TRBJ1-3, with D unclear. The germline V gene has CDR1 LGHNA and CDR2 YSLEER. The CDR3 extends over 17 amino acids. V lost 1 base, J lost 4 bases, and 17 bases lay in between. CDR3 region: CASSQVGYRDGGNTIYF. CDR3 nucleotides: TGCGCCAGCAGCCAAGTAGGGTATCGAGATGGCGGAAACACCATATATTTT.

This sequence joins TRBV4-2 and TRBJ2-3, with TRBD2 identical over 8 bases. The germline gives CDR1 LGHNA, CDR2 YNFKEQ. This CDR3 is built from 17 residues. Trimming removed 4 bases from V and 8 bases from J; junction bases left unmatched: 17. The CDR3 reads CASSPRGERETSGTQYF. CDR3 DNA: TGTGCCAGCAGCCCTCGCGGTGAGCGGGAGACTTCGGGTACGCAGTATTTT.

This chain connects TRBV27 to TRBJ2-5; no definite D call. The CDR3 totals 15 residues. Trimming shortened V by 7 bases and J by 1 base, and 16 bases separated the two germline ends. Per the germline V gene, CDR1 is MNHEY and CDR2 is SMNVEV (reference sequence). The CDR3 nucleotides are TGTGCCAGCACCCGAAGTCCGGCAGTCCAAGAGACCCAGTACTTC. Translation gives CASTRSPAVQETQYF.